What follows are 6 T cell receptor beta chains derived from one specimen sequenced in a study of OX40 agonist ivuxolimab in advanced cancers. Repertoires were generated with immunoSEQ multiplex PCR, while TCRdb's copy carries only in-frame clones and drops some. The table shows approximately 92,000 clones, with less than 85% occurring only once. The sequenced sample was CD4+ or CD8+ T cells sorted from blood, obtained in a trial of the OX40 agonist ivuxolimab. These receptors came from an adult with an advanced solid tumor such as melanoma, head and neck, liver or kidney cancer.

The chain combines TRBV6-5 with TRBJ2-1, with D perhaps TRBD1 or TRBD2 (5 bases each). The CDR3 runs 15 residues. Germline CDR1 reads MNHEY; CDR2 reads SVGAGI. V gave up 6 bases and J gave up 5 bases, with 17 bases separating them. CDR3 loop: CASSPVWGTDNEQFF. DNA of the CDR3: TGTGCCAGCAGCCCAGTGTGGGGGACCGACAATGAGCAGTTCTTC.

This sequence joins TRBV7-2 and TRBJ1-4; D is possibly TRBD1 (6 bases). This CDR3 is built from 15 residues. The germline V and J ends were trimmed by 2 bases and 4 bases, with 11 bases remaining between them. Germline V gene sequence: CDR1 SGHTA, CDR2 FQGNSA. CDR3: CASSLQDRNNEKLFF. For the CDR3, the DNA is TGTGCCAGCAGCTTACAGGACAGAAATAATGAAAAACTGTTTTTT.

This clone was seen a handful of times. The chain recombines TRBV7-8 with TRBJ1-5, with D uncertain. This CDR3 is 16 amino acids long. CDR1 SGHVS and CDR2 FQNEAQ come from the germline V gene. The V end lost 7 bases, the J end lost 3 bases, and 19 bases lay between the germline ends. The DNA for the CDR3 is TGTGCCAGCACTGGGCGGCCCGAACAACTCAATCAGCCCCAGCATTTT. Protein sequence: CASTGRPEQLNQPQHF.

This clone was seen ten or more times. The chain couples TRBV29-1 to TRBJ1-4, with D uncertain. This CDR3 is built from 13 residues. The germline V and J ends were trimmed by 6 bases and 4 bases, with 12 bases remaining between them. The germline CDR1 and CDR2 sequences are SQVTM and ANQGSEA. The CDR3 nucleotides read TGCAGCGTCCTTGGCAGTGTTAATGAAAAACTGTTTTTT. Its translation: CSVLGSVNEKLFF.

This sequence joins TRBV27 and TRBJ2-7, with 12 bases that match TRBD2. Per germline, CDR1 MNHEY and CDR2 SMNVEV (reference sequence). The CDR3 is 14 residues long. The V gene end was trimmed by 6 bases and the J gene end by 2 bases; junction bases not matched to a gene: 2. The CDR3 here is CASRLAGGPYEQYF. The CDR3 coding sequence is TGTGCCAGCAGGCTAGCGGGAGGGCCCTACGAGCAGTACTTC.

This chain links TRBV7-2 with TRBJ2-7; perhaps D is TRBD1 or TRBD2 (5 bases each). V dropped 4 bases and J dropped 2 bases, with 9 bases sitting between them. This CDR3 comprises 13 residues. The germline gives CDR1 SGHTA, CDR2 FQGNSA. The CDR3 sequence is CASSSRETYEQYF. The CDR3 DNA sequence: TGTGCCAGCAGCTCCAGGGAGACCTACGAGCAGTACTTC.